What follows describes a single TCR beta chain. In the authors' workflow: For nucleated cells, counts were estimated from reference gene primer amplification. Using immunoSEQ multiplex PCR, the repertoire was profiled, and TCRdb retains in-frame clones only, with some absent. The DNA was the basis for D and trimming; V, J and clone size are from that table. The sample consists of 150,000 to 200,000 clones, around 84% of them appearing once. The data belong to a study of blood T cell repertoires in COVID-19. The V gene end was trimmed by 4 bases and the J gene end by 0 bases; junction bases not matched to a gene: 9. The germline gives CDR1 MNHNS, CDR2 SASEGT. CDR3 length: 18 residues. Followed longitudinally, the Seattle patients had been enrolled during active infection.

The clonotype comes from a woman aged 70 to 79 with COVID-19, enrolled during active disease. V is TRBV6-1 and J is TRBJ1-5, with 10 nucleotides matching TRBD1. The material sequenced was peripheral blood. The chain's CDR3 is CASSGSGQGRGSNQPQHF. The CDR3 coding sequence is TGTGCCAGCAGTGGGTCGGGACAGGGGAGGGGTAGCAATCAGCCCCAGCATTTT.